The 11 T cell receptor beta chains below come from one sample, sequenced in a study of T cells in Graves' hyperthyroidism and ophthalmopathy. Researchers took RNA transcripts and amplified the TCR beta CDR3 regions from them. RT-PCR in the first round (using the HTBI primer set) targeted the TCR CDR3. TCRdb re-called the multiplex PCR reads through MiXCR, storing one row per CDR3 protein. The sample carries fewer than 550,000 distinct CDR3 sequences, less than 25% recorded once. Sequencing was performed on blood. These receptors were taken from a woman in her 30s with Graves' ophthalmopathy.

V usage is TRBV3-1 and J usage is TRBJ1-5; TRBD1 is a possible D gene (5 bases). CDR3 length: 15 residues. Germline loops: CDR1 LGHDT, CDR2 YNNKEL (reference sequence). Trimming removed 0 bases from V and 4 bases from J, with 10 bases in between. The CDR3 DNA sequence: TGTGCCAGCAGCCAAGACGGGGGGTATAATCAGCCCCAGCATTTT. Its translation: CASSQDGGYNQPQHF.

In the case of this clonotype: This may be a read error, as it is one base from a much larger clone. V gene TRBV6-4 combines with J gene TRBJ1-6, with D possibly being TRBD1 (6 bases). CDR3 size: 16 residues. Trimming removed 1 base from V and 10 bases from J, with 17 bases in between. CDR1 and CDR2 (germline): MRHNA, SNTAGT. CDR3: CASSDCGQTIVSPLHF. In DNA, the CDR3 is TGTGCCAGCAGTGACTGCGGACAGACGATTGTATCACCCCTCCACTTT.

This clonotype was detected many times. DNA of the CDR3: TGTGCCAGCAGCTTCGGGGGCCTCTCCGAGCAGTACTTC. It yields the protein CASSFGGLSEQYF. The gene calls are TRBV7-9 and TRBJ2-7; D is possibly TRBD1 or TRBD2 (6 bases each). Trimming shortened V by 3 bases and J by 6 bases, and 12 bases separated the two germline ends. CDR1 is SEHNR, CDR2 FQNEAQ, per germline (reference sequence). There are 13 residues in the CDR3.

This clonotype was seen a few times. The chain joins TRBV7-3 to TRBJ1-5; the D is unclear. Trimming left V 1 base short and J 3 bases short, with 13 bases between. The CDR3 consists of 16 residues. Germline-derived CDR1 and CDR2 are SGHTA and FQGTGA. The CDR3 coding sequence is TGTGCCAGCAGCTTAAAGCAATGCAGGTTCAATCAGCCCCAGCATTTT. This codes for CASSLKQCRFNQPQHF.

This clonotype was recorded at least ten times. V usage is TRBV7-2 and J usage is TRBJ1-2, with TRBD1 matching over 8 bases. The CDR3 is 15 residues long. Germline assignment: CDR1 SGHTA and CDR2 FQGNSA. V was pared by 5 bases and J by 6 bases, with 11 bases of the junction left unmatched. The CDR3 protein is CASSTYQGAQNGYTF. CDR3 bases: TGTGCCAGCAGCACGTACCAGGGGGCGCAAAATGGCTACACCTTC.

This clonotype was counted ten times or more. V and J are TRBV6-1 and TRBJ1-1; 8 bases map to TRBD1. The CDR3 consists of 10 residues. V was pared by 6 bases and J by 11 bases, with 2 bases of the junction left unmatched. Germline loops: CDR1 MNHNS, CDR2 SASEGT. The CDR3 nucleotides are TGTGCCAGCAGGGACAGGGCCGCTTTCTTT. This encodes CASRDRAAFF.

The table lists this clonotype with many counts. This chain joins TRBV7-2 and TRBJ2-7; D might be TRBD2 (6 bases). Between the trimmed V and J ends, which lost 3 bases and 3 bases, there was a span of 12 bases. The V gene's germline CDR1 is SGHTA and CDR2 FQGNSA. This CDR3 is built from 14 residues. CDR3 protein: CASSFSGHNYEQYF. The CDR3 DNA sequence: TGTGCCAGCAGCTTTAGCGGACATAACTACGAGCAGTACTTC. Looking up the rest from reference TRBV7-2 and TRBJ2-7 gives the full variable domain: GAGVSQSPSNKVTEKGKDVELRCDPISGHTALYWYRQSLGQGLEFLIYFQGNSAPDKSGLPSDRFSAERTGGSVSTLTIQRTQQEDSAVYLCASSFSGHNYEQYFGPGTRLTVT.

The V gene is TRBV6-2 or TRBV6-3, the J gene TRBJ2-7; possibly TRBD2 for D (6 bases). V lost 10 bases to trimming and J lost 1 base, with 14 bases between them. The CDR3 sequence is 13 residues long. Germline V CDR1 and CDR2: MNHEY, SVGEGT. DNA for the CDR3: TGTGCCATCGAATCGGGACTTTCCTACGAGCAGTACTTC. The encoded protein is CAIESGLSYEQYF.

This clonotype has just a few counts. The rearrangement uses TRBV30 and TRBJ2-7; 9 bases are shared with TRBD1. The germline V gene has CDR1 GTSNPN and CDR2 SVGIG (reference sequence). V lost 0 bases, J lost 4 bases, and 7 bases stayed unmatched. The CDR3 is 15 residues long. CDR3 sequence: CAWSVRGTGKYEQYF. CDR3 sequence (DNA): TGTGCCTGGAGTGTACGAGGGACAGGGAAATACGAGCAGTACTTC.

There are many counts of this clonotype. The rearrangement uses TRBV5-1 and TRBJ2-7; D might be TRBD2 (5 bases). CDR1 SGHRS and CDR2 YFSETQ come from the germline V gene. CDR3 length equals 12 residues. V lost 4 bases to trimming and J lost 2 bases, with 7 bases between them. The CDR3 loop reads CASSAAAYEQYF. The DNA for the CDR3 is TGCGCCAGCAGCGCAGCGGCCTACGAGCAGTACTTC.

This clonotype has ten or more counts. The chain recombines TRBV28 with TRBJ2-7; 7 bases align to TRBD1. Germline V gene data show CDR1 as MDHEN and CDR2 as SYDVKM. J was trimmed by 5 bases and V by 3 bases; bases with no gene match: 7. There are 14 residues in the CDR3. Here the CDR3 reads CASSFPHRGNEQYF. The CDR3 DNA sequence: TGTGCCAGCAGTTTCCCTCACAGGGGCAACGAGCAGTACTTC.